This TCR beta chain was sequenced for a study of shared clonotypes between healthy human individuals. This clone has just one count. What it binds is not known. Study conclusions and caveats: Sharing across four donors was highest in naive CD4 (roughly 5%) and lowest in memory CD8 (roughly 0.4%).

The germline V gene encodes CDR1 LNHNV and CDR2 YYDKDF (reference sequence). Trimming left V 8 bases short and J 2 bases short, with 13 bases between. The CDR3 is 14 amino acids. Researchers divided each subset's genomic DNA evenly across several immunoSEQ plates. Sorted-subset replicate PCRs used about 200 ng DNA, around 31,000 T cell genomes. Clones were read by immunoSEQ multiplex PCR, and TCRdb kept only the in-frame ones, dropping some. Of 2 million to 3 million clones in the sample, roughly 93% were seen once. The sequenced sample consisted of naive CD4+ T cells from PBMCs. Subset specified: CD45RA+ positively selected. This TCR derives from a man younger than 30 in good health. Some clones in this sample may be carry-over from other donors' samples. The gene calls are TRBV15 and TRBJ1-3; maybe TRBD1 (5 bases). Written as DNA, the CDR3 is TGTGCCACCGGGGGACCGGGGACTGGAAACACCATATATTTT. Amino acids: CATGGPGTGNTIYF.